The present T cell receptor beta chain was sequenced within a study of cytomegalovirus exposure and HLA in healthy donors. Study-wide results and caveats: The study reported that TCR beta sequences accurately predicted HLA-A and HLA-B alleles in most subjects.

About this clone itself: What it recognizes is unknown.

PCR involved 60 Vbeta and 13 Jbeta primers. Using immunoSEQ multiplex PCR, the repertoire was profiled, and TCRdb retains in-frame clones only, with some absent. The sample lists about 130,000 clones, 80% occurring once. The CDR3 totals 11 residues. The sample comprised PBMCs. This chain links TRBV12-2 with TRBJ1-1. TRBV12-2 is classified as a pseudogene. The clonotype originates from a man aged 25 to 40 in good health and CMV-seropositive. For the CDR3, the DNA is TGTGCAAGTCGCTCCCGGAGGAAGGCTTTCTTT. It encodes CASRSRRKAFF.